The table lists the clone carrying this TCR beta chain with many counts. Its specificity is unknown. RNA transcripts provided the source from which TCR beta CDR3 regions were amplified. Researchers ran a first-round RT-PCR on the TCR CDR3 using the HTBI primer set. TCRdb used MiXCR to reprocess the multiplex PCR reads, holding one entry per CDR3 protein. Here the sample spans hundreds of thousands of distinct CDR3 sequences, under 15% being singletons. The diagnoses drew upon clinical symptoms, serum thyroxine and TRAb, thyroid ultrasound and orbital computed tomography. J was trimmed by 12 bases and V by 0 bases; bases with no gene match: 6. Germline V gives CDR1 LNHNV, CDR2 YYDKDF (reference sequence). The CDR3 has 15 amino acids. These data are taken from a study of T cells in Graves' hyperthyroidism and ophthalmopathy. Points from the study as a whole: The model foresaw ophthalmopathy a median 6.5 months prior to onset. Among thyroid clonotypes expanded above 0.001, most also appeared in blood.

This chain connects TRBV15 to TRBJ2-5; 14 bases are a match to TRBD2. This receptor was obtained from a woman aged 18-30 years with Graves' hyperthyroidism. Sample: blood. CDR3 sequence reads: CATSRDRTSGRLEYF. CDR3 DNA: TGTGCCACCAGCAGAGATCGGACTAGCGGGAGGCTGGAGTACTTC.